Detailed here is one T cell receptor (beta chain). What antigen it recognizes has not been identified. No qualities accompany the bases; no much larger clone lies one base away. This CDR3 is also generated by other DNA sequences in the sample. These data come from a study of cytomegalovirus exposure and HLA in healthy donors (dated by TCRdb to about 2017). Regarding the study in general: In an earlier analysis of under 750 of the donors, about 270 Gb of sequence data and 100 million or so unique TCR beta sequences from 180 million or so T cells were reported. Around 300 gigabases of sequencing data and approximately 84 million unique TCR sequences were included in an early release covering around 600 HLA-typed donors. Of the 300 to 500 genotyped donors, 65% to 90% were placed in the genetic ancestry cluster associated with self-reported Caucasian donors. The study was designed to test whether signatures of past pathogen exposure could be identified by cataloging public T cell receptors. Using immunosequencing, the study profiled T cell repertoires from 666 subjects and related those repertoires to cytomegalovirus serostatus. Besides the first cohort of hundreds of subjects, a separate validation cohort made up of over 95 different subjects was used. The study combined high-throughput TCR immunosequencing, statistical association of individual TCRs with disease status, and machine learning to predict cytomegalovirus infection status. In a later analysis, previously published TCR beta repertoires from 666 donors were re-analyzed and high-resolution HLA genotyping was added so that TCR occurrence patterns could be studied. In the later analysis, no new phenotypic data were used to find candidate immune exposures; instead, reliance was placed on TCR beta sequences and their occurrence across donors. An earlier analysis of around 580 of the donors used high-throughput TCR beta sequencing to judge whether each TCR beta V gene segment behaved as functional or pseudogenic. Donor age, sex, ethnicity and CMV serostatus were compiled alongside the repertoire data. Genome-wide SNP genotypes for about 60% of the 666 donors were used in a later genetic analysis, which treated that subset as a discovery cohort. All discovery cohort repertoires had been generated on a single sequencing platform. HLA typing covered class I and class II loci at four-digit resolution. Typing coverage varied by locus: roughly 620-640 donors for A, B, C, DRB1 and DQB1; 500 to 550 for DQA1; about 590 for DPA1; roughly 450 for DPB1. Four to six DR-DQ haplotypes were handled as single units for association and clustering, since linkage in the cohort was strong. Among about 390 genotyped donors of the cohort, an average of 235,054 unique TCR beta nucleotide sequences were sequenced per donor, roughly 18% of them non-productive. What the authors observed across the whole study: The authors suggested that the approach could potentially be extended to other disease states and immunological phenotypes. Sequencing depth was assumed to be roughly uniform across donors in the presence/absence analyses, though that assumption may not hold. A few of the identified cytomegalovirus-associated TCR beta chains were confirmed in vitro to be specific for cytomegalovirus antigens. A later analysis found that most CMV-associated TCR beta chains appeared HLA-restricted, with HLA associations seemingly driven largely by CMV exposure. Correlated functional status among segregating V segments might be attributable to linkage disequilibrium, but an unknown experimental factor could not be ruled out. A later genetic analysis associated a missense DCLRE1C variant with V-gene and J-gene trimming of TCR beta chains, and an independent cohort replicated the association. According to a later analysis, TCR association rates differed among HLA loci, with DRB1 alleles showing the most associated TCRs and HLA-C alleles showing the fewest. Because some donors lacked HLA typing at each locus, the association tests relied only on the typed subset. The 87-base-pair reads could not distinguish some IMGT-functional V segments, including TRBV6-2 and TRBV6-3, so those segments were excluded. The classifier was reported to diagnose cytomegalovirus status with high specificity and sensitivity in both the original and validation cohorts. Roughly 17 rarely observed V segments, including chromosome 9 orphons, were excluded from the earlier analysis of a few hundred of the donors because counts were too low. At a false discovery rate of 0.05, a later analysis linked roughly 17,000 TCR beta sequences to specific HLA alleles. When HLA alleles, especially DR and DQ, strongly co-occurred, attributing TCR associations to individual alleles was difficult. In an earlier analysis of about 550 of the donors, most TCR beta V segments were observed in productive rearrangements about 87% or about 30% of the time, broadly matching IMGT annotations. A further reported finding was that TCR beta sequences accurately predicted the HLA-A and HLA-B alleles for most subjects in the first cohort. In a later analysis, several top co-occurrence clusters were reported to appear linked to parvovirus B19, influenza, CMV and Epstein-Barr virus. Compared with the approximately 720-donor mean, donors in an Asian-associated ancestry cluster had fewer N-insertions in productive TCRs, according to a later genetic analysis. In this cohort, only TCR beta chains were sequenced, and detectable features were limited by the absence of alpha or paired-chain data. Most TCR sequences were seen in very few donors, while some public TCRs were found in many individuals. In the study, 150 to 200 TCR beta chains were listed as associated with cytomegalovirus. For the cohort, immune exposure information was limited to CMV serostatus. The sequencing pipeline was judged likely to have produced a cluster of highly shared sequence variants as a technical artifact. In a later analysis, HLA-associated TCR beta chains showed more clonal expansion and lower generation probabilities than non-associated chains that were equally common.

Libraries were constructed by the immunoSEQ multiplex PCR assay. The multiplex PCR relied on a mix of 60 forward primers for TCR Vbeta segments and 13 reverse primers for TCR Jbeta segments. Amplification of the CDR3 region of rearranged TCR beta genes was performed with a multiplex PCR assay on genomic DNA. The Illumina HiSeq System was used to sequence the amplified TCR beta libraries as 87-base-pair reads. For the original study's pipeline: A later analysis counted tens of millions of unique TCR beta chains across the 640 or so repertoires, and some 11 million of these chains were shared by at least two donors. Raw reads were error-corrected and collapsed into unique sequences by a nearest-neighbor algorithm in which closely related sequences were merged to remove PCR and sequencing errors. To assign V, D and J gene segments, CDR3 sequences were aligned to IMGT reference sequences. For a sequence to be retained, a match of at least six nucleotides to both a V gene segment and a J gene segment was required. A rearrangement counted as productive if the CDR3 had no stop codons and remained in frame with V and J, and every other rearrangement counted as non-productive. CDR3 was defined according to IMGT convention as the region running from the second conserved V-encoded cysteine to the conserved J-encoded phenylalanine. In an earlier analysis of 500 to 650 of the donors, sequences lacking an unambiguous match to a single V gene segment were excluded. In an earlier analysis of 587 of the donors, a V segment was called functional when productive rearrangements were above 56.7%, and segregating when the standard deviation between donors exceeded 5%. A statistical classification framework was built to diagnose cytomegalovirus status from the catalog of TCR beta chain sequences. In a later analysis, V and J genes were assigned by comparing TCR nucleotide sequences against IMGT/GENE-DB human TR gene sequences. The TCRdist pipeline was used in a later analysis to assign CDR3 sequences and most-parsimonious VDJ recombination scenarios. In a later analysis, every TCR beta chain was defined by the combination of its CDR3 amino acid sequence and its V-gene family, and reads without a unique V-gene family were dropped. As a way to deal with suspected cross-contamination and a sequencing artifact, a later analysis dropped 450 to 700 nucleotide sequences that were highly shared and had low generation probability. For each public chain, a later analysis derived a clonal expansion index from normalized ranks of inferred template counts within each repertoire. In a later analysis, generation probabilities were computed using a VDJ recombination model fitted to out-of-frame rearrangements, and the results were checked against IGoR. In a later analysis, hypergeometric tests were used to score TCR-TCR, TCR-HLA and TCR-CMV co-occurrence, with a repertoire-size bias correction applied to TCR pairs. To estimate false discovery rates, a later analysis permuted the HLA or CMV assignments 20 times. In a later analysis, co-occurring TCRs were grouped using DBSCAN, and TCRdist sequence similarity was added for clustering within HLA-allele-positive subsets. For co-occurrence clustering, repertoires with fewer than 30,000 or more than 120,000 public chains were excluded, along with roughly five repertoires with anomalous nucleotide sharing. In its TCRdb copy, this immuneACCESS table keeps in-frame sequences only and misses some clones. Where compared with another copy, unresolved V genes explain less than half of these, and the others have no known cause. V and J calls plus clone size are reproduced from that table; the DNA served to infer D and trimming. This sample lists about 190,000 clones; about 81% were detected once. The top ten clones comprise about 1.9% of the sample.

The trim is 5 bases for V and 4 bases for J, with a gap of 11 bases between the germline ends. From its cysteine to its phenylalanine, the CDR3 spans 14 amino acids. The only DNA kept is the CDR3, 42 bases in frame from the first base. The CDR1 and CDR2 encoded by the germline V gene (reference sequence) are MNHEY and SMNVEV. The cohort consisted of 650 to 700 healthy bone marrow donors. At the time of sampling, every cohort member was nominally healthy, though immune exposures that went unrecorded were likely present. The donor was CMV seropositive and belonged to the group of some 290 seropositive cohort members. A peripheral blood sample was collected from each donor, and TCR beta sequencing was performed on peripheral blood mononuclear cells. The Qiagen DNeasy Blood Extraction Kit was used to extract genomic DNA from the blood cell samples.

The receptor's source is a young woman in good health and CMV-seropositive. The receptor chain draws on TRBV27 and TRBJ2-2; a tentative D call is TRBD2 (5 bases match). The sample was PBMCs. Here the CDR3 is given as CASSPSGGTGELFF. The nucleotides read TGTGCCAGCAGTCCATCCGGAGGCACCGGGGAGCTGTTTTTT.